Below are 20 T cell receptor beta chains sequenced from a single sample in a study of blood T cell repertoires in COVID-19. Sequencing used immunoSEQ multiplex PCR; TCRdb keeps in-frame clones, though not all of them. The sample records around 190,000 clones, about 88% being singletons. Source material: peripheral blood. The receptors here all came from a man aged 18 to 29 who had recovered from COVID-19.

This chain uses TRBV2 with TRBJ2-6, with D maybe TRBD1 (6 bases). The germline gives CDR1 SNHLY, CDR2 FYNNEI. V lost 6 bases to trimming and J lost 2 bases, with 14 bases between them. This CDR3 contains 16 residues. CDR3: CASREPGAAGANVLTF. CDR3 bases: TGTGCCAGCAGAGAGCCAGGGGCTGCTGGGGCCAACGTCCTGACTTTC.

The rearrangement uses TRBV6-5 and TRBJ1-6; D is perhaps TRBD1 (6 bases). The CDR3 sequence is 15 residues long. Germline lookup yields CDR1 MNHEY and CDR2 SVGAGI. V was cut by 7 bases and J by 8 bases, with 18 bases left in between. For the CDR3, the DNA is TGTGCCAGCATGAGAGCTCCGGACAGCTATTCACCCCTCCACTTT. This gives the protein CASMRAPDSYSPLHF.

This sequence joins TRBV4-1 and TRBJ2-3; 7 bases align to TRBD2. CDR1 and CDR2 from the germline V gene are MGHRA and YSYEKL. The V and J ends lost 1 base and 3 bases, in that order; junction bases with no gene match: 16. This CDR3 has 19 amino acids. CDR3 protein: CASSQGYLVYAGETDTQYF. The DNA for the CDR3 is TGCGCCAGCAGCCAAGGATATCTTGTTTACGCGGGAGAAACAGATACGCAGTATTTT.

The table lists this clone with a count of one. The V gene is TRBV11-2, the J gene TRBJ2-2; 9 bases agree with TRBD1. V dropped 3 bases and J dropped 6; count of bases not matched to a gene: 5. The CDR3 has 15 residues. The germline CDR1 and CDR2 sequences are SGHAT and FQNNGV. CDR3: CASSLGTGPAGELFF. DNA of the CDR3: TGTGCCAGCAGCTTGGGGACAGGGCCTGCCGGGGAGCTGTTTTTT.

The rearrangement joins TRBV4-3 to TRBJ2-7; perhaps TRBD1 as D (5 bases). V lost 5 bases, J lost 0 bases, and 14 bases lay in between. CDR1 LGHNA and CDR2 YSLEER come from the germline V gene. This CDR3 spans 15 amino acids. This CDR3 reads CASSYDRTLSYEQYF. DNA of the CDR3: TGCGCCAGCAGCTATGACAGAACTCTCTCCTACGAGCAGTACTTC.

The chain links TRBV7-3 to TRBJ2-3; D is possibly TRBD1 (6 bases). V was pared by 4 bases and J by 2 bases, with 13 bases between. The CDR3 runs 15 residues. Germline lookup yields CDR1 SGHTA and CDR2 FQGTGA. The CDR3 loop is CASSSNRVNTDTQYF. The CDR3 nucleotides are TGTGCCAGCAGCTCAAACAGGGTAAACACAGATACGCAGTATTTT.

This chain joins TRBV10-3 and TRBJ2-7; 8 bases are a match to TRBD2. The CDR3 is 13 amino acids. V lost 6 bases, J lost 6 bases, and 7 bases stayed unmatched. The V gene's germline CDR1 is ENHRY and CDR2 SYGVKD. The CDR3 here is CAISAVLAGEQYF. CDR3 nucleotides: TGTGCCATCAGCGCCGTCCTAGCGGGCGAGCAGTACTTC.

The V and J genes are TRBV2 and TRBJ2-1, with D possibly being TRBD2 (6 bases). The V end lost 8 bases, the J end lost 4 bases, and 12 bases lay between the germline ends. Looked up from germline, CDR1 is SNHLY and CDR2 is FYNNEI. This CDR3 is built from 13 residues. The CDR3 DNA sequence: TGTGCCAGCTCACTGGAGGGGTACAATGAGCAGTTCTTC. Translating it yields CASSLEGYNEQFF.

The gene calls are TRBV20-1 and TRBJ2-7, with 7 bases identical to TRBD2. The V gene end was trimmed by 3 bases and the J gene end by 3 bases; junction bases not matched to a gene: 5. The length of the CDR3 is 13 residues. Per germline, CDR1 DFQATT and CDR2 SNEGSKA (reference sequence). The DNA for the CDR3 is TGCAGTGCTAGTTCTAGCGGAAGCTACGAGCAGTACTTC. It yields the protein CSASSSGSYEQYF.

This rearrangement joins TRBV9 to TRBJ2-1, with TRBD2 matching 15 bases. CDR1 and CDR2 (germline): SGDLS, YYNGEE. This CDR3 has 20 amino acids. V trimming: 4 bases; J trimming: 4 bases; junction bases outside the gene matches: 15. The CDR3 DNA reads TGTGCCAGCAGCTTATCGACTCCGGGACTAGCGGGAGGAAAATACAATGAGCAGTTCTTC. It yields the protein CASSLSTPGLAGGKYNEQFF.

Here the CDR3 DNA reads TGTGCCAGCAGTTACGCACAGAACAGTGGCTACACCTTC. It translates to CASSYAQNSGYTF. The V and J genes are TRBV6-5 and TRBJ1-2; D unclear. The CDR3 spans 13 residues. Germline V gene sequence: CDR1 MNHEY, CDR2 SVGAGI. Between the trimmed V and J ends, which lost 2 bases and 7 bases, there was a span of 11 bases.

The CDR3: CASSLRGSTYNEQFF. The CDR3, as DNA: TGTGCCAGCAGCTTACGCGGGTCGACCTACAATGAGCAGTTCTTC. This sequence joins TRBV7-2 and TRBJ2-1, with a possible D match to TRBD2 (5 bases). The CDR3 has 15 residues. Per the germline V gene, CDR1 is SGHTA and CDR2 is FQGNSA. The ends were cut back, 2 bases at V and 2 bases at J, with 10 bases in the middle.

The CDR3 region is CASSLGQSWGETQYF. In nucleotides, the CDR3 is TGTGCCAGCAGCTTAGGACAGTCTTGGGGAGAGACCCAGTACTTC. J is TRBJ2-5 and V is TRBV11-2, with D perhaps TRBD1 (5 bases). V was clipped by 1 base and J by 4 bases, with 13 bases between them. In germline, CDR1 is SGHAT, CDR2 FQNNGV. This CDR3 contains 15 residues.

The rearrangement joins TRBV5-5 to TRBJ2-5, with 9 bases aligning to TRBD2. The CDR3 is 15 amino acids. Per the germline V gene, CDR1 is SGHKS and CDR2 is YYEKEE (reference sequence). V lost 3 bases to trimming and J lost 1 base; unmatched junction nucleotides: 4. CDR3 nucleotides: TGTGCCAGCAGCTCTATAGCGGGAGTCCAAGAGACCCAGTACTTC. Protein product: CASSSIAGVQETQYF.

The CDR3 sequence is CAWSEGREEGEQYF. The CDR3 DNA follows: TGTGCCTGGAGTGAGGGGCGGGAGGAAGGCGAGCAGTACTTC. The chain couples TRBV30 to TRBJ2-7, with TRBD2 identical over 8 bases. V shed 1 base and J 6 bases; nucleotides not matched to a gene: 8. CDR1 is GTSNPN and CDR2 is SVGIG in the germline V gene (reference sequence). The CDR3 has 14 amino acids.

The V call is TRBV9, the J call TRBJ2-2, with 7 bases fitting TRBD1. Germline V CDR1 and CDR2: SGDLS, YYNGEE. V gave up 4 bases and J gave up 4 bases; unmatched junction bases: 10. The length of the CDR3 is 16 residues. This CDR3 is CASSPRKGAGTGELFF. The CDR3, as DNA: TGTGCCAGCAGCCCTCGGAAGGGGGCTGGCACCGGGGAGCTGTTTTTT.

V and J are TRBV19 and TRBJ1-1; no definite D call. In germline, CDR1 is LNHDA, CDR2 SQIVND (reference sequence). CDR3 length: 13 amino acids. Trimming took 5 bases from V and 0 from J, leaving 7 bases between them. The CDR3 bases are TGTGCCAGTAGTCTATTCATGAACACTGAAGCTTTCTTT. Translation gives CASSLFMNTEAFF.

This rearrangement joins TRBV29-1 to TRBJ2-7; D unresolved. CDR3 length equals 14 residues. Per the germline V gene, CDR1 is SQVTM and CDR2 is ANQGSEA. The germline V and J ends were trimmed by 6 bases and 6 bases, with 21 bases remaining between them. The CDR3 here is CSVAPYPSRGEQYF. The CDR3, as DNA: TGCAGCGTGGCCCCCTATCCCAGTAGAGGCGAGCAGTACTTC.

This clone was observed a few times. This chain links TRBV6-5 with TRBJ2-2, with a tentative D call TRBD1 (5 bases). Germline CDR1 and CDR2: MNHEY and SVGAGI. This CDR3 spans 14 amino acids. Trimming removed 6 bases from V and 4 bases from J, with 12 bases in between. DNA of the CDR3: TGTGCCAGCAGGCCAACAGGCCCCACCGGGGAGCTGTTTTTT. Protein sequence: CASRPTGPTGELFF.

This clone was observed a handful of times. The chain couples TRBV24-1 to TRBJ2-1; TRBD1 aligns across 9 bases. Germline V gene lookup returns CDR1 KGHDR and CDR2 SFDVKD. This CDR3 region has 16 residues. V shed 2 bases and J 10 bases; nucleotides not matched to a gene: 11. As DNA, the CDR3 is TGTGCCACCAGTGATTATGGGGACAGGGCCCTTGGGGAGCAGTTCTTC. Translating it yields CATSDYGDRALGEQFF.